The source of this T cell receptor beta chain is a study of T cell responses to AZD1222 COVID-19 vaccine. As for the study in general: Second-dose schedules of about 4 or about 12 weeks were combined.

The table came from immunoSEQ multiplex PCR; TCRdb's copy has only in-frame clones and leaves some out. The sample lists about 84,000 clones, 70% to 90% occurring once. Study-wide findings and caveats: At study baseline, merely six AZD1222 recipients were seropositive. The reported proportion of spike-specific TCRs targeting unmutated variant regions was nearly half. At 160-218 and 743-854, vaccine-associated CD4 TCRs were dominant, and they spanned spike.

Turning to this clone: Its antigen is currently unknown.

Sequenced material: peripheral blood, taken on day 0 of AZD1222 vaccination. The source of this sequence is an adult in good health.

For the CDR3, the DNA is TGTGCCAGCAGCTTAATACAGGCAAGCTCCTACAATGAGCAGTTCTTC. This encodes CASSLIQASSYNEQFF. The chain is built from TRBV7-3 and TRBJ2-1; TRBD1 might be the D (5 bases). Trimming cost V 1 base and J 0 bases, with 10 bases left between them. Germline V lookup: CDR1 SGHTA, CDR2 FQGTGA. CDR3 size: 16 residues.